These 9 T cell receptor beta chains originate from one sample sequenced in a study of blood T cell repertoires in COVID-19. Clones were sequenced by immunoSEQ multiplex PCR, and TCRdb holds only the in-frame ones, with some missing. The sample shows approximately 61,000 clones, approximately 77% of them seen only once. Sequences were obtained from peripheral blood. The receptors here all came from a human donor in a cohort sampled during active COVID-19.

This clone was seen just once. The chain employs TRBV28 and TRBJ1-5, with D maybe TRBD1 (6 bases). This CDR3 has 14 amino acids. The germline gives CDR1 MDHEN, CDR2 SYDVKM. V was clipped by 5 bases and J by 7 bases, with 15 bases between them. The CDR3 sequence: CASSLTGREQPQHF. CDR3 in DNA: TGTGCCAGCAGTCTCACAGGGAGGGAGCAGCCCCAGCATTTT.

The chain is built from TRBV19 and TRBJ1-5, with 7 nucleotides matching TRBD1. Germline CDR1 is LNHDA and CDR2 is SQIVND (reference sequence). The J segment lost 1 base and the V segment lost 6 bases, leaving 9 bases of the junction unmatched. This CDR3 contains 16 residues. The CDR3 loop is CASSAGQVWSNQPQHF. The CDR3 region has the DNA TGTGCCAGTAGCGCCGGACAGGTTTGGAGCAATCAGCCCCAGCATTTT.

The chain employs TRBV6-5 and TRBJ2-7; 7 bases fit TRBD1. This CDR3 spans 14 amino acids. Trimming removed 5 bases from V and 1 base from J; junction bases left unmatched: 5. In germline, CDR1 is MNHEY, CDR2 SVGAGI. Here the CDR3 reads CASSLGTASYEQYF. CDR3 coding DNA: TGTGCCAGCAGTCTCGGGACAGCTTCCTACGAGCAGTACTTC.

This clone was detected only a few times. The chain employs TRBV6-6 and TRBJ2-2; a possible D gene is TRBD1 (6 bases). CDR1 and CDR2 from the germline V gene are MNHNY and SVGAGI (reference sequence). This CDR3 is built from 14 residues. Trimming cost V 9 bases and J 0 bases, with 11 bases left between them. The CDR3 sequence is CASSTGSNTGELFF. The CDR3 coding sequence is TGTGCCAGTTCTACAGGGTCGAACACCGGGGAGCTGTTTTTT.

The gene calls are TRBV5-1 and TRBJ2-7; 12 bases are shared with TRBD1. CDR1 SGHRS and CDR2 YFSETQ come from the germline V gene. The V and J ends lost 4 bases and 3 bases, in that order; junction bases with no gene match: 5. The CDR3 is 15 amino acids. This chain's CDR3 is CASSGGTGGFYEQYF. DNA for the CDR3: TGCGCCAGCAGCGGGGGGACAGGGGGCTTCTACGAGCAGTACTTC.

V gene TRBV4-1 combines with J gene TRBJ1-6; the D is unclear. Trimming shortened V by 1 base and J by 0 bases, and 10 bases separated the two germline ends. This CDR3 is 17 amino acids long. Germline loops: CDR1 MGHRA, CDR2 YSYEKL. CDR3 protein: CASSQGFASSYNSPLHF. As DNA, the CDR3 is TGCGCCAGCAGCCAAGGATTTGCCAGCTCCTATAATTCACCCCTCCACTTT.

Turning to this clone: Possible read error: a much larger clone is one base away. The J gene is TRBJ1-3, the V gene TRBV7-8, with TRBD1 as a possible D gene (5 bases). Trimming stripped 5 bases from V and 1 base from J, with 12 bases between. The CDR3 runs 15 residues. Germline CDR1 is SGHVS and CDR2 is FQNEAQ. CDR3 in DNA: TGTGCCAGCAGCCACAGGAGGGGTTCTGGAAACACCATATATTTT. This encodes CASSHRRGSGNTIYF.

This chain links TRBV5-1 with TRBJ2-7, with D possibly matching TRBD1 (6 bases). Looked up from germline, CDR1 is SGHRS and CDR2 is YFSETQ. Trimming left V 0 bases short and J 5 bases short, with 12 bases between. The CDR3 spans 14 residues. As DNA, the CDR3 is TGCGCCAGCAGCTTGGCGCAGGGGCTGGACGAGCAGTACTTC. As protein: CASSLAQGLDEQYF.

The chain couples TRBV7-6 to TRBJ2-3; 10 bases are a match to TRBD2. The germline V gene has CDR1 SGHVS and CDR2 FNYEAQ. The CDR3 loop spans 17 amino acids. The junction had 9 bases not matched to a gene; V was cut back by 4 bases and J by 2 bases. The CDR3 loop reads CASSSLPSGSNTDTQYF. The CDR3 DNA reads as TGTGCCAGCAGCTCCCTCCCTAGCGGGAGCAACACAGATACGCAGTATTTT.